What follows are 28 T cell receptor beta chains derived from one specimen sequenced in a study of shared clonotypes between healthy human individuals (dated by TCRdb to the early 2020s). Receptors were amplified or captured by the immunoSEQ multiplex PCR assay. Imported from immuneACCESS, the table was reduced by TCRdb to in-frame sequences with V and J called. These copies leave out some clones; in studies compared against another copy, an unresolved V gene accounts for under half, and the cause of the remainder is not known. The table for this sample lists 500,000 or so clones; about 96% of them were counted only once. The top ten hold about 0.059% of the sample. The sample comprised naive CD4+ T cells sorted from blood. What the cell subset or site label conveys for this sample: CD45RA+ positively selected. These receptors all come from a woman between 25 and 40 years old in good health.

The V gene is TRBV18, the J gene TRBJ2-1; D unresolved. The CDR3 length is 14 residues. Germline V gene sequence: CDR1 KGHSH, CDR2 LQKENI. V lost 4 bases and J lost 3, with 10 bases in between. The CDR3 DNA reads TGTGCCAGCTCACAGACGGCTCACTACAATGAGCAGTTCTTC. Its protein is CASSQTAHYNEQFF.

The chain uses TRBV29-1 and TRBJ2-2; D uncertain. The V gene's germline CDR1 is SQVTM and CDR2 ANQGSEA. The CDR3 extends over 12 amino acids. Deletions cut 3 bases from V and 6 bases from J, with 8 bases between. In nucleotides, the CDR3 is TGCAGCGTTGACAGGCGCGCCGGGGAGCTGTTTTTT. This encodes CSVDRRAGELFF.

On this clone: The same CDR3 arises from other DNA sequences in this sample as well. This chain links TRBV28 with TRBJ1-4; D remains unclear. The germline CDR1 and CDR2 sequences are MDHEN and SYDVKM. V dropped 3 bases and J dropped 8 bases, with 4 bases sitting between them. This CDR3 spans 11 amino acids. CDR3 coding DNA: TGTGCCAGCAGTTTCGGAGAAAAACTGTTTTTT. Translating it yields CASSFGEKLFF. The full variable domain, rest sourced from reference TRBV28 and TRBJ1-4, is DVKVTQSSRYLVKRTGEKVFLECVQDMDHENMFWYRQDPGLGLRLIYFSYDVKMKEKGDIPEGYSVSREKKERFSLILESASTNQTSMYLCASSFGEKLFFGSGTQLSVL.

The chain is built from TRBV10-2 and TRBJ2-7, with D possibly being TRBD1 (6 bases). V lost 7 bases and J lost 2, with 21 bases in between. In germline, CDR1 is WSHSY, CDR2 SAAADI. This CDR3 has 16 residues. CDR3 region: CASTRDRDIGTYEQYF. The CDR3 DNA reads as TGCGCCAGCACCCGAGACCGGGACATAGGAACCTACGAGCAGTACTTC.

The rearrangement links TRBV6-5 to TRBJ2-7; 8 bases are shared with TRBD1. V dropped 5 bases and J dropped 3; count of bases not matched to a gene: 6. CDR3 length: 14 amino acids. CDR1 and CDR2 (germline): MNHEY, SVGAGI. The CDR3 DNA sequence: TGTGCCAGCAGTGAAGACAGGGGTATCTACGAGCAGTACTTC. Translating it yields CASSEDRGIYEQYF.

The rearrangement uses TRBV2 and TRBJ2-1; possible D gene TRBD2, 5 bases. V dropped 7 bases and J dropped 9 bases, with 22 bases sitting between them. The CDR3 covers 15 residues. Germline assignment: CDR1 SNHLY and CDR2 FYNNEI. CDR3 amino acids: CASKDGPTIRGEQFF. In nucleotides, the CDR3 is TGTGCCAGCAAGGACGGCCCCACAATACGGGGTGAGCAGTTCTTC.

The rearrangement uses TRBV19 and TRBJ2-1, with a weak D call TRBD2 (6 bases). Germline assignment: CDR1 LNHDA and CDR2 SQIVND (reference sequence). V dropped 8 bases and J dropped 9 bases, with 17 bases sitting between them. The CDR3 extends over 13 amino acids. As DNA, the CDR3 is TGTGCCAGTTCCGTTATTGGCGGGGTTGAGCAGTTCTTC. Translated, it gives CASSVIGGVEQFF.

The chain employs TRBV4-1 and TRBJ2-7; 9 bases agree with TRBD1. The CDR3 sequence is 15 residues long. J lost 5 bases, V lost 4 bases, and 9 bases had no gene match. From germline, CDR1 is MGHRA and CDR2 YSYEKL. Here the CDR3 DNA reads TGCGCCAGCAGCCGAAGCCCGGGACAGGGAGACGAGCAGTACTTC. This encodes CASSRSPGQGDEQYF.

J is TRBJ1-1 and V is TRBV5-1; D is undetermined. Germline CDR1 SGHRS, CDR2 YFSETQ. V gave up 0 bases and J gave up 1 base, with 10 bases separating them. This CDR3 spans 15 amino acids. This chain's CDR3 is CASSLESRRNTEAFF. The CDR3 nucleotides read TGCGCCAGCAGCTTGGAGTCTCGTAGGAACACTGAAGCTTTCTTT.

The chain couples TRBV19 to TRBJ1-5, with 8 bases aligning to TRBD1. V was clipped by 6 bases and J by 7 bases; unmatched bases: 11. Germline V gives CDR1 LNHDA, CDR2 SQIVND (reference sequence). The CDR3 is 15 residues long. The CDR3 DNA is TGTGCCAGTAGGACGACAGGGGAGGGAGGCCAGCCCCAGCATTTT. It codes for CASRTTGEGGQPQHF.

In its sample, this clone was seen once. Other DNA sequences in the same sample also yield this CDR3. V is TRBV6-5 and J is TRBJ2-6, with D unclear. Trimming cost V 2 bases and J 1 base, with 3 bases left between them. The germline gives CDR1 MNHEY, CDR2 SVGAGI. This CDR3 contains 14 residues. As DNA, the CDR3 is TGTGCCAGCAGTTACGCATCTGGGGCCAACGTCCTGACTTTC. It specifies CASSYASGANVLTF.

The chain is built from TRBV30 and TRBJ2-3; TRBD2 might be the D (6 bases). Trimming pared 6 bases from V and 5 bases from J, leaving 21 bases between. Germline V gene data show CDR1 as GTSNPN and CDR2 as SVGIG (reference sequence). The CDR3 sequence is 15 residues long. CDR3 region: CACKLWGGEVDTQYF. In nucleotides, the CDR3 is TGTGCCTGTAAATTATGGGGTGGGGAGGTAGATACGCAGTATTTT.

V gene TRBV7-3 combines with J gene TRBJ2-2; 7 bases agree with TRBD1. The CDR3 has 15 residues. V lost 5 bases to trimming and J lost 3 bases; unmatched junction nucleotides: 6. Germline V CDR1 and CDR2: SGHTA, FQGTGA. The CDR3 nucleotides read TGTGCCAGCAGCCTCCGACAGGGTGACACCGGGGAGCTGTTTTTT. This gives the protein CASSLRQGDTGELFF.

CDR3: CASSPLGDYNEQFF. The CDR3 coding sequence is TGTGCCAGCTCACCCCTAGGAGATTACAATGAGCAGTTCTTC. V and J are TRBV18 and TRBJ2-1; D call uncertain. V lost 3 bases, J lost 4 bases, and 10 bases lay in between. Germline CDR1 KGHSH, CDR2 LQKENI. The CDR3 is 14 amino acids.

The chain is built from TRBV7-2 and TRBJ2-2; possible D gene TRBD2, 6 bases. CDR1 is SGHTA and CDR2 is FQGNSA in the germline V gene. Trimming took 2 bases from V and 2 from J, leaving 9 bases between them. This CDR3 contains 15 residues. DNA for the CDR3: TGTGCCAGCAGCTTAACCGGGAGCAACACCGGGGAGCTGTTTTTT. Translated: CASSLTGSNTGELFF.

The chain employs TRBV28 and TRBJ2-2, with 8 bases matching TRBD1. Trimming took 7 bases from V and 2 from J; bases not matched to a gene: 3. This CDR3 contains 14 residues. Per the germline V gene, CDR1 is MDHEN and CDR2 is SYDVKM. CDR3 nucleotide sequence: TGTGCCAGCAAGACAGGGGAAAACACCGGGGAGCTGTTTTTT. As protein: CASKTGENTGELFF.

The chain has TRBV15 and TRBJ2-4; D perhaps matches TRBD1 (5 bases). Per germline, CDR1 LNHNV and CDR2 YYDKDF (reference sequence). The CDR3 covers 17 residues. Trimming left V 0 bases short and J 2 bases short, with 14 bases between. Written as DNA, the CDR3 is TGTGCCACCAGCAGAGATAGGGGCTTACGACCCAAAAACATTCAGTACTTC. Protein product: CATSRDRGLRPKNIQYF.

The V gene is TRBV10-1, the J gene TRBJ2-5, with 9 bases fitting TRBD1. V dropped 5 bases and J dropped 1; count of bases not matched to a gene: 11. The germline V gene has CDR1 WNHNN and CDR2 SYGVQD (reference sequence). This CDR3 is 17 amino acids long. This CDR3 reads CASSRTPKQGAQETQYF. The CDR3 DNA reads TGCGCCAGCAGTAGAACCCCCAAACAGGGGGCCCAAGAGACCCAGTACTTC.

The chain joins TRBV6-5 to TRBJ2-1; D is tentatively TRBD1 or TRBD2 (5 bases each). Trimming removed 7 bases at V and 15 bases at J, with 16 bases between. Germline CDR1 is MNHEY and CDR2 is SVGAGI. The CDR3 consists of 11 residues. The CDR3 loop is CASIDRGRGFF. The DNA for the CDR3 is TGTGCCAGCATCGACCGGGGCCGGGGGTTCTTC.

V usage is TRBV19 and J usage is TRBJ1-5; maybe TRBD1 (5 bases). The length of the CDR3 is 15 residues. Germline V CDR1 and CDR2: LNHDA, SQIVND (reference sequence). The germline V and J ends were trimmed by 7 bases and 4 bases, with 17 bases remaining between them. CDR3 in DNA: TGTGCCAGTAATGGAGCCGCAGGGTCAAATCAGCCCCAGCATTTT. Translation gives CASNGAAGSNQPQHF. Filled out from reference TRBV19 and TRBJ1-5, the complete variable domain reads DGGITQSPKYLFRKEGQNVTLSCEQNLNHDAMYWYRQDPGQGLRLIYYSQIVNDFQKGDIAEGYSVSREKKESFPLTVTSAQKNPTAFYLCASNGAAGSNQPQHFGDGTRLSIL.

The genes are TRBV4-1 and TRBJ2-2; D is ambiguous. This CDR3 is 16 amino acids long. Between the trimmed V and J ends, which lost 3 bases and 4 bases, there was a span of 15 bases. Germline-derived CDR1 and CDR2 are MGHRA and YSYEKL. The CDR3 nucleotides are TGCGCCAGCAGCCAGGTGGACGTAGCATTCACCGGGGAGCTGTTTTTT. The encoded protein is CASSQVDVAFTGELFF.

In regard to this clone: Other DNA sequences in this sample translate to the same CDR3. This chain connects TRBV28 to TRBJ1-3; 7 bases map to TRBD1. Germline CDR1 MDHEN, CDR2 SYDVKM. The CDR3 consists of 14 residues. V lost 6 bases, J lost 1 base, and 3 bases stayed unmatched. The CDR3, as DNA: TGTGCCAGCAGAAGACAGGGATCTGGAAACACCATATATTTT. Translation gives CASRRQGSGNTIYF.

The J gene is TRBJ1-5, the V gene TRBV18, with D possibly TRBD1 on 5 matching bases. Germline V gene sequence: CDR1 KGHSH, CDR2 LQKENI. Deletions cut 3 bases from V and 4 bases from J, with 13 bases between. The CDR3 totals 15 residues. CDR3 loop: CASSPEGATNQPQHF. DNA of the CDR3: TGTGCCAGCTCACCCGAAGGGGCCACGAATCAGCCCCAGCATTTT.

This clone was detected only a few times. The chain has TRBV27 and TRBJ1-2, with D tentatively TRBD1 (5 bases). V lost 5 bases and J 3 bases, leaving 10 bases between the germline ends. This CDR3 is built from 13 residues. CDR1 is MNHEY, CDR2 SMNVEV, per germline (reference sequence). CDR3 coding DNA: TGTGCCAGCAGTCCCCAAGGGGACTATGGCTACACCTTC. Its translation: CASSPQGDYGYTF.

This chain links TRBV28 with TRBJ1-1, with D possibly being TRBD1 (5 bases). Germline V gives CDR1 MDHEN, CDR2 SYDVKM. Trimming shortened V by 1 base and J by 1 base, and 7 bases separated the two germline ends. This CDR3 comprises 14 residues. The DNA of the CDR3 is TGTGCCAGCAGTTTATTCGGGGGGAACACTGAAGCTTTCTTT. Translated, it gives CASSLFGGNTEAFF.

The chain employs TRBV19 and TRBJ2-7; 8 positions agree with TRBD2. The CDR3 sequence is 13 residues long. V trimming: 6 bases; J trimming: 3 bases; junction bases outside the gene matches: 4. Germline V gives CDR1 LNHDA, CDR2 SQIVND (reference sequence). The CDR3 sequence: CASRAGGVYEQYF. The CDR3 nucleotides are TGTGCCAGTAGGGCGGGAGGAGTCTACGAGCAGTACTTC.

To note about this clone: Different DNA sequences within this sample yield the same CDR3. The chain combines TRBV28 with TRBJ2-5; D is unclear. Trimming left V 5 bases short and J 3 bases short, with 7 bases between. CDR1 and CDR2 (germline): MDHEN, SYDVKM. This CDR3 comprises 12 residues. CDR3 sequence reads: CASSPREETQYF. CDR3 bases: TGTGCCAGCAGTCCCCGGGAAGAGACCCAGTACTTC.

This chain joins TRBV6-5 and TRBJ1-1; D is unclear. V shed 5 bases and J shed 1 base, with 14 bases lying between them. CDR1 is MNHEY and CDR2 is SVGAGI in the germline V gene. This CDR3 is 15 amino acids long. The CDR3 sequence is CASSRPTRGNTEAFF. The CDR3 DNA reads TGTGCCAGCAGTCGGCCGACCCGAGGGAACACTGAAGCTTTCTTT.